What follows are 29 T cell receptor beta chains derived from one specimen sequenced in a study of control samples from healthy donors and cancer patients. Only in-frame clones appear in the TCRdb table, and some are missing; sequencing was by immunoSEQ multiplex PCR. The sample holds about 140,000 clones, under 90% seen once. Sequencing was done on a sample of blood. These receptor sequences come from a young man in good health.

The chain joins TRBV7-9 to TRBJ1-5; 8 positions agree with TRBD1. Trimming removed 4 bases from V and 7 bases from J; junction bases left unmatched: 12. CDR3 length equals 16 residues. From germline, CDR1 is SEHNR and CDR2 FQNEAQ (reference sequence). The CDR3 reads CASSSILTGDKQPQHF. The CDR3 DNA reads TGTGCCAGCAGCTCTATACTGACAGGGGACAAGCAGCCCCAGCATTTT.

The chain is built from TRBV19 and TRBJ1-5; D ambiguous. This CDR3 spans 14 amino acids. With 1 base removed from V and 2 bases from J, the gap between germline ends came to 6 bases. Germline loops: CDR1 LNHDA, CDR2 SQIVND (reference sequence). This chain's CDR3 is CASSIGLGNQPQHF. The CDR3 nucleotides read TGTGCCAGTAGTATAGGACTCGGCAATCAGCCCCAGCATTTT.

V gene TRBV6-5 combines with J gene TRBJ1-5, with D possibly TRBD1 on 6 matching bases. Trimming cost V 0 bases and J 1 base, with 7 bases left between them. The CDR3 is 15 amino acids. Germline CDR1 MNHEY, CDR2 SVGAGI. The CDR3, as DNA: TGTGCCAGCAGTTACTCGCAGGGGAGCAATCAGCCCCAGCATTTT. Amino acid sequence: CASSYSQGSNQPQHF.

This chain links TRBV3-1 (or the pseudogene TRBV3-2) with TRBJ2-2; 10 bases map to TRBD2. J was trimmed by 6 bases and V by 4 bases; bases with no gene match: 8. CDR1 LGHDT and CDR2 YNNKEL come from the germline V gene (reference sequence). The CDR3 spans 16 residues. CDR3 protein: CASSRSSGGASGELFF. CDR3 nucleotide sequence: TGTGCCAGCAGCCGCTCCAGCGGGGGGGCCTCCGGGGAGCTGTTTTTT.

This rearrangement joins TRBV6-5 to TRBJ2-3, with D hard to call. CDR1 and CDR2 (germline): MNHEY, SVGAGI. The V gene lost 2 bases and the J gene lost 0 bases, with 12 bases spanning the gap. CDR3 length equals 16 residues. The CDR3 DNA sequence: TGTGCCAGCAGTTACACAACCGCAGCTAGCACAGATACGCAGTATTTT. It yields the protein CASSYTTAASTDTQYF.

The chain is built from TRBV5-5 and TRBJ2-3; a weak D match, TRBD2 (5 bases). The CDR3 is 15 residues long. Germline V gene lookup returns CDR1 SGHKS and CDR2 YYEKEE (reference sequence). The ends were cut back, 4 bases at V and 3 bases at J, with 15 bases in the middle. The chain's CDR3 is CASSPSLSLTDTQYF. The CDR3 nucleotides are TGTGCCAGCAGCCCTAGCTTAAGCCTTACAGATACGCAGTATTTT.

This clone was counted once. The CDR3 loop reads CATSDLLEDEQFF. The CDR3 bases are TGTGCCACCAGTGATTTACTAGAAGATGAGCAGTTCTTC. The rearrangement joins TRBV24-1 to TRBJ2-1; D perhaps matches TRBD2 (5 bases). Germline V lookup: CDR1 KGHDR, CDR2 SFDVKD. This CDR3 has 13 residues. V lost 1 base, J lost 8 bases, and 8 bases lay in between.

The genes are TRBV11-1 and TRBJ2-7, with 10 nucleotides matching TRBD1. The J segment lost 3 bases and the V segment lost 3 bases, leaving 8 bases of the junction unmatched. This CDR3 contains 16 residues. Looked up from germline, CDR1 is SGHAT and CDR2 is FQDESV (reference sequence). DNA for the CDR3: TGTGCCAGCAGCTTGGATTGGGGACAGGGGAACTACGAGCAGTACTTC. The encoded protein is CASSLDWGQGNYEQYF.

V usage is TRBV28 and J usage is TRBJ2-2; D might be TRBD1 (6 bases). Germline V gene sequence: CDR1 MDHEN, CDR2 SYDVKM. The CDR3 has 13 amino acids. The CDR3 reads CAEQGPNTGELFF. CDR3 DNA sequence: TGTGCGGAACAGGGACCGAACACCGGGGAGCTGTTTTTT. The variable domain in full, with the rest retrieved from reference TRBV28 and TRBJ2-2, is DVKVTQSSRYLVKRTGEKVFLECVQDMDHENMFWYRQDPGLGLRLIYFSYDVKMKEKGDIPEGYSVSREKKERFSLILESASTNQTSMYLCAEQGPNTGELFFGEGSRLTVL.

The chain joins TRBV7-2 to TRBJ2-7, with D unresolved. V was cut by 0 bases and J by 6 bases, with 9 bases left in between. Looked up from germline, CDR1 is SGHTA and CDR2 is FQGNSA. The CDR3 has 13 residues. The CDR3 loop reads CASSLAWLGEQYF. CDR3 DNA sequence: TGTGCCAGCAGCTTAGCCTGGTTGGGCGAGCAGTACTTC. Full variable domain (missing parts from reference TRBV7-2 and TRBJ2-7): GAGVSQSPSNKVTEKGKDVELRCDPISGHTALYWYRQSLGQGLEFLIYFQGNSAPDKSGLPSDRFSAERTGGSVSTLTIQRTQQEDSAVYLCASSLAWLGEQYFGPGTRLTVT.

Details on this clone: Germline and junction disagree at one end, which may indicate a read error. This sequence joins TRBV6-6 and TRBJ1-2; D ambiguous. This CDR3 region has 14 residues. Looked up from germline, CDR1 is MNHNY and CDR2 is SVGAGI (reference sequence). CDR3 DNA: TGTGCCAGCAGTTACTCGGGAGGCGGGTATGGCCACACCTTC. It translates to CASSYSGGGYGHTF.

J is TRBJ2-6 and V is TRBV6-1; the D gene is possibly TRBD2 (5 bases). From germline, CDR1 is MNHNS and CDR2 SASEGT. The CDR3 has 15 amino acids. The ends were cut back, 7 bases at V and 2 bases at J, with 12 bases in the middle. Here the CDR3 DNA reads TGTGCCAGCAACCTACCGGGAACTGGGGCCAACGTCCTGACTTTC. Protein product: CASNLPGTGANVLTF.

The V gene is TRBV7-2, the J gene TRBJ2-7; unclear D gene. The CDR3 is made up of 15 amino acids. Trimming took 4 bases from V and 1 from J, leaving 14 bases between them. From germline, CDR1 is SGHTA and CDR2 FQGNSA. The CDR3 bases are TGTGCCAGCAGCTCCGCTATGGGGTTGTCCTACGAGCAGTACTTC. Translation: CASSSAMGLSYEQYF.

This chain joins TRBV19 and TRBJ1-2, with TRBD1 identical over 7 bases. This CDR3 comprises 18 residues. V trimming: 7 bases; J trimming: 11 bases; junction bases outside the gene matches: 28. Germline V CDR1 and CDR2: LNHDA, SQIVND (reference sequence). The CDR3 sequence is CASTGGDSHHRALAVYTF. The CDR3 DNA reads as TGTGCCAGTACTGGTGGGGACAGTCACCACCGTGCACTAGCCGTTTACACCTTC.

The chain has TRBV27 and TRBJ2-1, with TRBD1 matching over 7 bases. The CDR3 contains 15 residues. Per the germline V gene, CDR1 is MNHEY and CDR2 is SMNVEV (reference sequence). V lost 1 base, J lost 5 bases, and 5 bases stayed unmatched. The CDR3 loop reads CASSLFTGANNEQFF. CDR3 sequence (DNA): TGTGCCAGCAGTTTATTTACAGGGGCGAACAATGAGCAGTTCTTC.

The chain couples TRBV9 to TRBJ2-7; 8 bases are shared with TRBD1. V lost 1 base to trimming and J lost 6 bases; unmatched junction nucleotides: 12. Germline V gene sequence: CDR1 SGDLS, CDR2 YYNGEE. There are 16 residues in the CDR3. The CDR3 region is CASSVRTGSSLGEQYF. CDR3 DNA sequence: TGTGCCAGCAGCGTACGGACAGGGTCCTCTCTCGGCGAGCAGTACTTC.

The V and J genes are TRBV25-1 and TRBJ1-5; 9 bases fit TRBD1. The CDR3 is 16 amino acids. V lost 2 bases, J lost 5 bases, and 7 bases stayed unmatched. Germline-derived CDR1 and CDR2 are MGHDK and SYGVNS. CDR3 region: CASSEHGQGRDQPQHF. DNA of the CDR3: TGTGCCAGCAGTGAACACGGACAGGGGCGTGATCAGCCCCAGCATTTT.

J is TRBJ1-1 and V is TRBV11-2; 8 positions agree with TRBD1. CDR1 is SGHAT and CDR2 is FQNNGV in the germline V gene. V gave up 3 bases and J gave up 3 bases; unmatched junction bases: 0. The CDR3 totals 13 residues. CDR3 nucleotide sequence: TGTGCCAGCAGCTTGACAGGGGACACTGAAGCTTTCTTT. It specifies CASSLTGDTEAFF.

The CDR3 DNA reads TGTGCCAGCTCACCGGGACTAGCCACCGGGGAGCTGTTTTTT. Amino acid sequence: CASSPGLATGELFF. V is TRBV18 and J is TRBJ2-2; 9 nucleotides match TRBD2. CDR1 KGHSH and CDR2 LQKENI come from the germline V gene. This CDR3 comprises 14 residues. After removal of 3 bases from V and 4 bases from J, the junction contained 0 bases not matched to a gene.

V usage is TRBV19 and J usage is TRBJ1-5; TRBD1 agrees at 7 bases. Losses at the gene ends were 9 bases for V and 4 bases for J; bases not matched to a gene: 12. CDR1 and CDR2 (germline): LNHDA, SQIVND (reference sequence). The CDR3 length is 15 residues. CDR3 coding DNA: TGTGCCAGCAAGGAACCGGGACAGATAAATCAGCCCCAGCATTTT. Amino acid sequence: CASKEPGQINQPQHF.

This clone was seen only once. The chain carries TRBV5-4 and TRBJ2-5, with 8 nucleotides matching TRBD1. V lost 0 bases and J lost 5; bases outside the gene matches: 6. Germline V gene lookup returns CDR1 SGHNT and CDR2 YYREEE (reference sequence). The CDR3 is 15 amino acids. CDR3 sequence reads: CASSLGTGSLETQYF. The DNA for the CDR3 is TGTGCCAGCAGCTTGGGGACAGGGTCTTTGGAGACCCAGTACTTC.

The J gene is TRBJ1-1, the V gene TRBV4-3; no firm D call. From germline, CDR1 is LGHNA and CDR2 YSLEER. V lost 1 base, J lost 1 base, and 4 bases lay in between. This CDR3 is built from 13 residues. The CDR3 coding sequence is TGCGCCAGCAGCCAAGGACAGAACACTGAAGCTTTCTTT. It translates to CASSQGQNTEAFF.

The chain carries TRBV19 and TRBJ1-3; weak D call: TRBD1 (5 bases). CDR1 is LNHDA, CDR2 SQIVND, per germline (reference sequence). This CDR3 region has 15 residues. Trimming cost V 5 bases and J 2 bases, with 13 bases left between them. This CDR3 reads CASSLGWGTGNTIYF. The CDR3 DNA reads TGTGCCAGTAGTCTCGGGTGGGGGACTGGAAACACCATATATTTT.

This chain connects TRBV7-3 to TRBJ1-2; no definite D call. Germline assignment: CDR1 SGHTA and CDR2 FQGTGA. The CDR3 contains 15 residues. V was cut by 4 bases and J by 1 base, with 13 bases left in between. The CDR3 DNA sequence: TGTGCCAGCAGCTCCAGCGGACGGAATAACTATGGCTACACCTTC. Encoded protein: CASSSSGRNNYGYTF.

This chain joins TRBV19 and TRBJ1-5, with D perhaps matching TRBD1 (6 bases). This CDR3 has 15 residues. Trimming removed 3 bases from V and 3 bases from J, with 12 bases in between. The germline CDR1 and CDR2 sequences are LNHDA and SQIVND (reference sequence). CDR3 protein: CASSMRTAINQPQHF. DNA for the CDR3: TGTGCCAGTAGTATGAGGACAGCTATCAATCAGCCCCAGCATTTT.

On this clone itself: At one end, the junction sequence differs from germline, possibly due to a read error. The chain combines TRBV24-1 with TRBJ2-1; D is uncertain. CDR3 size: 14 residues. The V gene's germline CDR1 is KGHDR and CDR2 SFDVKD. The CDR3 region has the DNA TGTACCACCAGTGATTTGTCCATAAATAATGAGCAGTTCTTC. Encoded protein: CTTSDLSINNEQFF.

This chain uses TRBV9 with TRBJ1-1, with 11 bases matching TRBD1. The CDR3 loop spans 16 amino acids. Germline values: CDR1 SGDLS, CDR2 YYNGEE. V lost 4 bases and J lost 3; bases outside the gene matches: 8. The CDR3 region has the DNA TGTGCCAGCAGCCCCCGGACAGGGGGCTTGGACACTGAAGCTTTCTTT. This sequence encodes CASSPRTGGLDTEAFF.

This rearrangement joins TRBV6-6 to TRBJ1-2; TRBD1 matches 7 bases. Germline V gene lookup returns CDR1 MNHNY and CDR2 SVGAGI (reference sequence). This CDR3 spans 15 amino acids. V shed 4 bases, J shed 7 bases, and the junction held 12 bases outside the gene matches. The CDR3 nucleotides read TGTGCCAGCAGTTCTCGACCCTGGGACAGATCTGGCTACACCTTC. This translates into CASSSRPWDRSGYTF.

This rearrangement joins TRBV30 to TRBJ2-2; D gene uncertain. The CDR3 is made up of 13 amino acids. V dropped 0 bases and J dropped 6 bases, with 8 bases sitting between them. Germline V gives CDR1 GTSNPN, CDR2 SVGIG (reference sequence). In DNA, the CDR3 is TGTGCCTGGAGTGTACGAAGGTCCGGGGAGCTGTTTTTT. Protein product: CAWSVRRSGELFF. Variable domain in full (rest from reference TRBV30 and TRBJ2-2): SQTIHQWPATLVQPVGSPLSLECTVEGTSNPNLYWYRQAAGRGLQLLFYSVGIGQISSEVPQNLSASRPQDRQFILSSKKLLLSDSGFYLCAWSVRRSGELFFGEGSRLTVL.